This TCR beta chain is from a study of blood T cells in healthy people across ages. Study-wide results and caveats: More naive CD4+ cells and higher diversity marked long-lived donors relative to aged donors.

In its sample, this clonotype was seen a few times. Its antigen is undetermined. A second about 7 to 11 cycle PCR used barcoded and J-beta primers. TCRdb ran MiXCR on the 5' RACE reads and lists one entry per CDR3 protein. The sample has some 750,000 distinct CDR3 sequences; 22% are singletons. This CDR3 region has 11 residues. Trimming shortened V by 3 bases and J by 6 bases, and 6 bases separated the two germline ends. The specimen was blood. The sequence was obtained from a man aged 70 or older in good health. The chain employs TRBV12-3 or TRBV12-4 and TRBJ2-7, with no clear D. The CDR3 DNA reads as TGTGCCAGCAGTTTTATGTCCGAGCAGTACTTC. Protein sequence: CASSFMSEQYF.